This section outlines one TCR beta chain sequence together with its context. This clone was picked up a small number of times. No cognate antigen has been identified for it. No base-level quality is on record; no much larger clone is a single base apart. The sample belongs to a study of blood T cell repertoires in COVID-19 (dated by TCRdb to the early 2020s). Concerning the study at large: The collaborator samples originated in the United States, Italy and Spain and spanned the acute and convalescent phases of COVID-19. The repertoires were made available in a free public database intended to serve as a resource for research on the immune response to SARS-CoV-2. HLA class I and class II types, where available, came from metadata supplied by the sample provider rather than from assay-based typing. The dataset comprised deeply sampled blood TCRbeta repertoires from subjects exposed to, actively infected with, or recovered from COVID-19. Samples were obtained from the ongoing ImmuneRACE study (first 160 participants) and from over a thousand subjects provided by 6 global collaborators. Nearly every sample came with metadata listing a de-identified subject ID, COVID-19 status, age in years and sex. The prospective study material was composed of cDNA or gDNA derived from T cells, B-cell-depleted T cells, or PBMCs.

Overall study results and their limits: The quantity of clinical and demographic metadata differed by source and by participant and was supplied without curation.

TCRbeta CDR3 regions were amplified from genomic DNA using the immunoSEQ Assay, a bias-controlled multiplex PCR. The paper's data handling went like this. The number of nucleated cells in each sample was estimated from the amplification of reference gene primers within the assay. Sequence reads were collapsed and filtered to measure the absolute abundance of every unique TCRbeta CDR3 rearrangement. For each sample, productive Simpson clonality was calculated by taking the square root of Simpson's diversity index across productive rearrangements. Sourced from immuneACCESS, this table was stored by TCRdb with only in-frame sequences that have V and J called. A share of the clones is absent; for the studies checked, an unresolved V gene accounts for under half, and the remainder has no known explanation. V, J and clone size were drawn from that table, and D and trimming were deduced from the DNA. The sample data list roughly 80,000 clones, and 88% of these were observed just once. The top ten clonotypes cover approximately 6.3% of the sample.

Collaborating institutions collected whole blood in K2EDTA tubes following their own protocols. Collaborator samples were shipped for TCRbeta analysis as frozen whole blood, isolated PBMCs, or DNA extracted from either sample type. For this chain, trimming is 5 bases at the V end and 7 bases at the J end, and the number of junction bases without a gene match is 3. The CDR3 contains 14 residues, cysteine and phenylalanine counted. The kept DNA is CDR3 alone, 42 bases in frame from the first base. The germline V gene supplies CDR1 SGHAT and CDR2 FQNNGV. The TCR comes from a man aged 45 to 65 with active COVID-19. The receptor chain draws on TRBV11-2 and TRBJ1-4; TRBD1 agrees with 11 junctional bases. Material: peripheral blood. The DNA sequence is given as TGTGCCAGCAGCACAGGACAGGGGGCTGAAAAACTGTTTTTT. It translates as CASSTGQGAEKLFF.